This TCR beta chain was identified in a study of monozygotic twins with cystic fibrosis. TCRdb's table, derived via immunoSEQ multiplex PCR, lists solely in-frame clones and lacks some. In the table there are 30,000 or so clones, more than 55% of which are singletons. Trimming removed 4 bases from V and 3 bases from J; junction bases left unmatched: 8. Germline assignment: CDR1 LNHDA and CDR2 SQIVND (reference sequence). The CDR3 is made up of 17 amino acids. This receptor was identified in a girl under 18 with cystic fibrosis. This rearrangement joins TRBV19 to TRBJ1-5, with TRBD1 matching over 11 bases. Material: blood. The CDR3 reads CASSKDRGRSVNQPQHF. CDR3 in DNA: TGTGCCAGTAGTAAGGACAGGGGGCGGAGTGTCAATCAGCCCCAGCATTTT.